This T cell receptor (beta chain) was sequenced for a study of blood T cell repertoires in COVID-19. Measured with immunoSEQ multiplex PCR; TCRdb has only the in-frame clones, and not every one. Of around 300,000 clones in the sample, 88% were seen once. J was trimmed by 2 bases and V by 3 bases; bases with no gene match: 6. CDR3 length equals 15 residues. Germline loops: CDR1 DFQATT, CDR2 SNEGSKA (reference sequence). Donors of Cohort 3 who recovered were those that had two negative PCRs, clearance, or symptom resolution. The TCR originated in a woman between 45 and 60 years old who had recovered from COVID-19. The source material was PBMCs or T cells enriched from blood (not recorded which). The chain employs TRBV20-1 and TRBJ2-2, with 7 nucleotides matching TRBD2. CDR3 DNA sequence: TGCAGTGCTAGTTACCGGGAGGCTAACACCGGGGAGCTGTTTTTT. Translated: CSASYREANTGELFF.